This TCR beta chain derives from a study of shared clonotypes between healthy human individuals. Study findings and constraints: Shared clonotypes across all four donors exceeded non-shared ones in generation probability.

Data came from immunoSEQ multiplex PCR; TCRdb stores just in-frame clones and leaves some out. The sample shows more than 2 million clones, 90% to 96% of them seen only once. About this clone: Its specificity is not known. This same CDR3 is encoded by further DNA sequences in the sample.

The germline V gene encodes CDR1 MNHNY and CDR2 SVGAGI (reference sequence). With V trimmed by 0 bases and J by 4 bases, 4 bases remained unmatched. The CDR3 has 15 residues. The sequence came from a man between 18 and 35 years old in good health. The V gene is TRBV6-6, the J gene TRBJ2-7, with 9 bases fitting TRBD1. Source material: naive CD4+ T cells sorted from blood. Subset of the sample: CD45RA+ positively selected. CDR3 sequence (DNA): TGTGCCAGCAGTTACTCGGGGACAGGGAGTTACGAGCAGTACTTC. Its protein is CASSYSGTGSYEQYF.